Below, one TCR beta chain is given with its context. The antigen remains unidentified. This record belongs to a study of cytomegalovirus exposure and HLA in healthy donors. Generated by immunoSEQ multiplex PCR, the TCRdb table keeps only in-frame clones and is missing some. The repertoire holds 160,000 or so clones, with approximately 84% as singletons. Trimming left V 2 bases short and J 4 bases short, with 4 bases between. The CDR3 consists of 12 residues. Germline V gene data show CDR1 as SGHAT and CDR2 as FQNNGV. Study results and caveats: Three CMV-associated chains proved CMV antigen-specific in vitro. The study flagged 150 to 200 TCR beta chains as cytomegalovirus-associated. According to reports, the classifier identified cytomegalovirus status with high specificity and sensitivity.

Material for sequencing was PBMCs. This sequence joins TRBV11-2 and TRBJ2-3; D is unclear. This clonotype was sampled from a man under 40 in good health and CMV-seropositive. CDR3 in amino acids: CASSLLSDTQYF. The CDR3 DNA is TGTGCCAGCAGCTTACTGTCAGATACGCAGTATTTT. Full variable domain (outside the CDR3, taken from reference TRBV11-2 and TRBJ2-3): EAGVAQSPRYKIIEKRQSVAFWCNPISGHATLYWYQQILGQGPKLLIQFQNNGVVDDSQLPKDRFSAERLKGVDSTLKIQPAKLEDSAVYLCASSLLSDTQYFGPGTRLTVL.